The clone carrying this T cell receptor beta chain was seen repeatedly, ten times or more. The antigen is unknown. The source of the sample is a study of T-cell reconstitution after alpha-beta-depleted transplantation in children. Whole-study findings and limits: Where alpha-beta T cells came from about two months after transplant was reportedly several hundred expanded graft clones. Day-60 TCRbeta diversity that was high in some patients was derived from surviving recipient T cells and thymic progenitors. It was newly produced T cells that mostly accounted for T-cell counts and diversity one year after transplant.

The library targeted TCRbeta and was prepared with unique molecular identifiers. Using its own MiXCR run on the PCR reads, TCRdb lists one record per CDR3 protein. Altogether roughly 66,000 distinct CDR3 sequences are present, roughly 4.9% being singletons, with the ten largest covering 15% to 20%. Looked up from germline, CDR1 is SNHLY and CDR2 is FYNNEI. V was pared by 5 bases and J by 2 bases, with 10 bases between. The CDR3 runs to 13 residues. The TCR originated in a boy in the first two years of life who had a stem cell transplant for acute myeloid leukemia, so the T cells may come from the graft donor. The J gene is TRBJ2-7, the V gene TRBV2; tentatively, D is TRBD1 or TRBD2 (5 bases each). The sample here was PBMCs, mostly from graft donor cells, taken 180 days after TCRalphabeta/CD19-depleted stem cell transplant. The CDR3 is CASSRDGTYEQYF. CDR3 nucleotide sequence: TGTGCCAGCAGTCGGGACGGAACCTACGAGCAGTACTTC.